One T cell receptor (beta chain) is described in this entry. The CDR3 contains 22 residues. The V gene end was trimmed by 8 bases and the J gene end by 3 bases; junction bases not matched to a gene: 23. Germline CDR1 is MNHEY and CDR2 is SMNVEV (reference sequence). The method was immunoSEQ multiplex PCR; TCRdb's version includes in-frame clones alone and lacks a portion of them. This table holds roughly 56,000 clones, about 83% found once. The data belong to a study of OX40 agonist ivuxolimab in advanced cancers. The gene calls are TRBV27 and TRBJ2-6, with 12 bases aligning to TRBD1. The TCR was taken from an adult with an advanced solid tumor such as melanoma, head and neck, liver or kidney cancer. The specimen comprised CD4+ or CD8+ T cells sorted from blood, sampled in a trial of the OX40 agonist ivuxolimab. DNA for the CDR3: TGTGCCAGCGCAACCCGGCTATATCCGGGACAGGGGGCTACGTATGGGGCCAACGTCCTGACTTTC. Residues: CASATRLYPGQGATYGANVLTF.